This T cell receptor (beta chain) was sequenced during a study of cytotoxic CD8 clonotypes in ibrutinib-treated CLL. Study-level information: Among patients, some 24 responded partially and 2 completely; roughly 15 then stayed remitted and approximately twelve progressed after median approximately 68 months. Response sampling took place at median 12 months of treatment, range 6 to 36. Study-level results: Clonality climbed at ibrutinib response, then dropped toward baseline at progression.

Sequencing used immunoSEQ multiplex PCR; TCRdb keeps in-frame clones, though not all of them. The table has about 85,000 clones, around 79% seen once; the top ten hold 4.8%. CDR3 length equals 14 residues. CDR1 and CDR2 (germline): MDHEN, SYDVKM. Trimming took 6 bases from V and 6 from J; bases not matched to a gene: 8. A note on this clone: Antigen specificity is unknown.

This receptor was taken from a human donor with chronic lymphocytic leukemia. The chain carries TRBV28 and TRBJ2-3; TRBD1 matches 8 bases. The material sequenced was PBMCs, taken after 12 months of ibrutinib treatment. This chain's CDR3 is CASRETGAGDTQYF. DNA for the CDR3: TGTGCCAGCAGGGAGACAGGGGCGGGGGATACGCAGTATTTT. Full variable domain (missing parts from reference TRBV28 and TRBJ2-3): DVKVTQSSRYLVKRTGEKVFLECVQDMDHENMFWYRQDPGLGLRLIYFSYDVKMKEKGDIPEGYSVSREKKERFSLILESASTNQTSMYLCASRETGAGDTQYFGPGTRLTVL.